This TCR beta chain emerged from a study of regulatory T cells in long-lasting Graves disease. Findings and caveats of the study: Fewer public clonotypes were shared by new patients (around 1,000) than by persistent patients (2,741).

This clonotype was observed at least ten times. Its specificity is unknown. The germline V and J ends were trimmed by 2 bases and 5 bases, with 11 bases remaining between them. Germline V CDR1 and CDR2: SGHRS, YFSETQ. This CDR3 spans 14 amino acids. Both iRepertoire HTBI primers and Arm-PCR of CDR3 regions were used to build the TCR beta libraries. Via MiXCR, TCRdb re-called the multiplex PCR reads, giving one row per CDR3 protein. Of 400,000 to 450,000 distinct CDR3 sequences listed, about 16% are singletons. As to time point: newly diagnosed GD, antithyroid drugs for less than 3 months. With RNA extracted from PBMCs as input, the TCR library was made. Peripheral blood, roughly 8.1 milliliters of it, was drawn into EDTA tubes. The sample was also linked to a second study, of T cells in Graves' hyperthyroidism and ophthalmopathy. That paper adds: Clinical symptoms, serum thyroxine and TRAb, thyroid ultrasound and orbital computed tomography were used for the diagnoses.

The sample in question was peripheral blood mononuclear cells (PBMCs), obtained at new diagnosis, from a patient treated with antithyroid drugs. The source of this sequence is a woman in her 30s with Graves disease. The chain is built from TRBV5-1 and TRBJ2-1; maybe TRBD1 (5 bases). The CDR3 loop is CASSFGATNNEQFF. CDR3 in DNA: TGCGCCAGCAGCTTTGGGGCCACAAACAATGAGCAGTTCTTC.